The rows below give T cell receptor beta chains drawn from one sample of a study of blood T cell repertoires in COVID-19. Profiled with immunoSEQ multiplex PCR; TCRdb holds only in-frame clones, not every one. The repertoire consists of 200,000 to 300,000 clones, with around 86% occurring once and the leading ten covering under 3%. Sequencing used PBMCs or T cells enriched from blood (not recorded which). These receptors were obtained from a woman aged 18 to 35 who had recovered from COVID-19. Each CDR3 is given with its conserved first and last residue. Each record gives: D gene, J gene, V gene, clone size, CDR3 DNA, CDR3 protein. D genes are given only for firm matches. Expanded clones are given a class, and other clones once, few, many or no size at all.

>.|TRBJ1-3|TRBV5-1|.
TGCGCCAGCAGCTTGTCCACGGCAGGGCCCAACTCTGGAAACACCATATATTTT
CASSLSTAGPNSGNTIYF
>.|TRBJ2-2|TRBV27|.
TGTGCCAGCAGCAGGGTTGGCACCGGGGAGCTGTTTTTT
CASSRVGTGELFF
>TRBD2|TRBJ2-3|TRBV7-6|.
TGTGCCAGCAGTCTGCCCTCGGGGATGACGGGAGGGCGGAGCACAGATACGCAGTATTTT
CASSLPSGMTGGRSTDTQYF
>.|TRBJ2-1|TRBV7-8|.
TGTGCCAGCAGCTTCACACCGGGGGACCATGAGCAGTTCTTC
CASSFTPGDHEQFF
>TRBD1|TRBJ2-7|TRBV19|.
TGTGCCAGTAGTACTAGACAGGGATCGGAGTACGAGCAGTACTTC
CASSTRQGSEYEQYF
>.|TRBJ2-5|TRBV28|few
TGTGCCAGCAGTTTCGGGCAGGGGAGTATGGAGACCCAGTACTTC
CASSFGQGSMETQYF
>.|TRBJ2-5|TRBV2|once
TGTGCCAGCAGTGACAGGGCTAAAGAGACCCAGTACTTC
CASSDRAKETQYF
>.|TRBJ2-2|TRBV9|.
TGTGCCAGCAGCACCGGAGTGACTACCGGGGAGCTGTTTTTT
CASSTGVTTGELFF
>.|TRBJ2-5|TRBV7-9|.
TGTGCCAGCAGCCCCGAATTTGGACAAAGAGCTCAAGAGACCCAGTACTTC
CASSPEFGQRAQETQYF
>.|TRBJ1-1|TRBV20-1|.
TGCAGTGCTAGTACAGGGTTAGGGACTGAAGCTTTCTTT
CSASTGLGTEAFF
>.|TRBJ1-2|TRBV15|.
TGTGCCACCAGCAGTTTAGGGGCAGGCAACTATGGCTACACCTTC
CATSSLGAGNYGYTF
>.|TRBJ2-2|TRBV2|.
TGTGCCAGCACTCAGGCGAACACCGGGGAGCTGTTTTTT
CASTQANTGELFF
>TRBD1|TRBJ1-4|TRBV28|.
TGTGCCAGCAGTCCTCCCCGACAGGGGCAGAATGAAAAACTGTTTTTT
CASSPPRQGQNEKLFF
>.|TRBJ2-1|TRBV10-3|.
TGTGCCATCAGTGGCGGGGACCCCCACAATGAGCAGTTCTTC
CAISGGDPHNEQFF
>TRBD2|TRBJ2-1|TRBV9|.
TGTGCCAGCAGCGTAGCTACAGGAGGGGCAGGGAGGGACAATGAGCAGTTCTTC
CASSVATGGAGRDNEQFF
>TRBD1|TRBJ1-5|TRBV15|.
TGTGCCACCAGCGGATACTCCCTACAGGGGGAATATCAGCCCCAGCATTTT
CATSGYSLQGEYQPQHF
>TRBD2|TRBJ2-1|TRBV15|.
TGTGCCACCAGCAGAGATTTGGGATACACGGGGGGGCCCGGGTTCTTC
CATSRDLGYTGGPGFF
>.|TRBJ2-7|TRBV2|.
TGTGCCAGCAGTGAAGGTTGGCCTAGGCCCTACGAGCAGTACTTC
CASSEGWPRPYEQYF
>TRBD1|TRBJ1-6|TRBV2|.
TGTGCCAGCAGTGGCCGGGACAGCGTCTATAATTCACCCCTCCACTTT
CASSGRDSVYNSPLHF
>.|TRBJ2-1|TRBV3-1/TRBV3-2|.
TGTGCCAGCAGCCAAGATGTAGTCTCCAAGCAGTTCTTC
CASSQDVVSKQFF
>.|TRBJ2-5|TRBV6-5|.
TGTGCCAGCAAACGAGGAACCCTACAAGGGGGGACCCAGTACTTC
CASKRGTLQGGTQYF
>.|TRBJ1-2|TRBV30|.
TGTGCCTGGACGTTGGGAGTGGACTATGGCTACACCTTC
CAWTLGVDYGYTF
>TRBD1|TRBJ2-5|TRBV5-4|.
TGTGCCAGCAGCCTGGGGAGACAGGGGAGAGAGACCCAGTACTTC
CASSLGRQGRETQYF
>.|TRBJ1-1|TRBV11-3|.
TGTGCCAGCAGCTCGACAGGACCTGGTAGCCCTGAAGCTTTCTTT
CASSSTGPGSPEAFF
>TRBD1|TRBJ1-6|TRBV28|.
TGTGCCAGCAGGTACCTTCTAGACAGGGAGGATTCACCCCTCCACTTT
CASRYLLDREDSPLHF
>TRBD1|TRBJ2-1|TRBV6-5|.
TGTGCCGTAAGGGGGACAGGGGACTACAATGAGCAGTTCTTC
CAVRGTGDYNEQFF
>.|TRBJ1-2|TRBV2|.
TGTGCCAGCAGTCTACCGGGTAGGACACAGCACACCTTC
CASSLPGRTQHTF
>TRBD1|TRBJ2-7|TRBV4-1|.
TGCGCCAGCAGCCCGGGACAGGGGAACACCCGACAGTACTTC
CASSPGQGNTRQYF
>TRBD1|TRBJ2-5|TRBV7-3|.
TGTGCCAGCAGCAAAGACGGGACAGGGAGCCAAGAGACCCAGTACTTC
CASSKDGTGSQETQYF
>.|TRBJ2-1|TRBV2|.
TGTGCCAGCAGTGACGCGACAGGCCCGATGTGGGGTGAGCAGTTCTTC
CASSDATGPMWGEQFF
>.|TRBJ1-3|TRBV30|.
TGTGCCTTGGGACAAGGAAACACCATATATTTT
CALGQGNTIYF
>TRBD1|TRBJ2-2|TRBV7-9|.
TGTGCCAGCACCTATACGGGGACAGGTCTTTCCACCGGGGAGCTGTTTTTT
CASTYTGTGLSTGELFF
>TRBD1|TRBJ2-1|TRBV5-4|.
TGTGCCAGCAGCTTTCGGGACAGCTTCAATGAGCAGTTCTTC
CASSFRDSFNEQFF
>TRBD1|TRBJ2-7|TRBV14|.
TGTGCCAGCAGCCAAGGAAGGTCTACGGGACAGGGGGGCGAGCAGTACTTC
CASSQGRSTGQGGEQYF
>.|TRBJ1-2|TRBV24-1|.
TGTGCCACCAGTGACCCACAGGTTAACTATGGCTACACCTTC
CATSDPQVNYGYTF
>.|TRBJ2-7|TRBV29-1|many
TGCAGCGTTGAGGCAGGATCCTGGGTGCAGTACTTC
CSVEAGSWVQYF
>TRBD2|TRBJ2-7|TRBV9|.
TGTGCCAGCAGCGTAGGTCTGGGAGGGGCAGCAAAGGGTGGGGAGCAGTACTTC
CASSVGLGGAAKGGEQYF
>.|TRBJ1-2|TRBV9|.
TGTGCCAGCAGCCTAGGCAGTGGCTACACCTTC
CASSLGSGYTF
>TRBD1|TRBJ2-1|TRBV18|.
TGTGCCAGCTCAGAAGGACAGGGGGTACCTTGGGATGAGCAGTTCTTC
CASSEGQGVPWDEQFF
>.|TRBJ2-2|TRBV28|.
TGTGGGGCCGGTGGTTTAAACACCGGGGAGCTGTTTTTT
CGAGGLNTGELFF
>TRBD2|TRBJ2-7|TRBV2|.
TGTGCCAGCAGTGAAGAACTAGCGGGAGTTGAGCAGTACTTC
CASSEELAGVEQYF
>.|TRBJ2-7|TRBV6-5|.
TGTGCCAGCAGACCAGGTGGTCACGAGCAGTACTTC
CASRPGGHEQYF
>.|TRBJ1-1|TRBV19|few
TGTGCCAGTAGTATAGACAGGTACGGCACTGAAGCTTTCTTT
CASSIDRYGTEAFF
>.|TRBJ2-5|TRBV9|.
TGTGCCAGCAGCGTGACAGTCCGGGAGACCCAGTACTTC
CASSVTVRETQYF
>TRBD1|TRBJ1-5|TRBV7-8|.
TGTGCCAGCAGCAAAGAAGACGGGGGACAGGGATCGTGGCAGCCCCAGCATTTT
CASSKEDGGQGSWQPQHF
>.|TRBJ2-5|TRBV20-1|once
TGCAGTGCTAGAAGAGGGGAGACCCAGTACTTC
CSARRGETQYF
>.|TRBJ2-7|TRBV7-2|.
TGTGCCAGCAGCTTAGAGACGGACACTGAATGGTACGAGCAGTACTTC
CASSLETDTEWYEQYF
>.|TRBJ2-3|TRBV2|.
TGTGCCAGCAGTTCTAGCAGGAGCTCGGCAGATACGCAGTATTTT
CASSSSRSSADTQYF
>.|TRBJ1-5|TRBV2|.
TGTGCCAGCAGTGAACGTTCGGGCAATCAGCCCCAGCATTTT
CASSERSGNQPQHF
>.|TRBJ2-3|TRBV21-1|.
TGTGCCTCCCCACCCACTAGCGATTTCACAGATACGCAGTATTTT
CASPPTSDFTDTQYF
>.|TRBJ2-5|TRBV6-2/TRBV6-3|.
TGTGCCAGCAGCCCCGGCGGTGTGGAGACCCAGTACTTC
CASSPGGVETQYF
>TRBD2|TRBJ2-3|TRBV19|.
TGTGCCAGTAGTACTACTAGCGGGTACACAGATACGCAGTATTTT
CASSTTSGYTDTQYF
>TRBD2|TRBJ2-3|TRBV4-1|.
TGCGCCAGCAGCCAAGTCCGACTAGCGGGGGGGAGCACAGATACGCAGTATTTT
CASSQVRLAGGSTDTQYF
>TRBD2|TRBJ2-3|TRBV9|.
TGTGCCAGCAGCGTAGGGGGACTAGCGGGGAGCACAGATACGCAGTATTTT
CASSVGGLAGSTDTQYF
>TRBD1|TRBJ2-3|TRBV9|.
TGTGCCAGCAGCCCTGGGACAGGGGGCAACACAGATACGCAGTATTTT
CASSPGTGGNTDTQYF